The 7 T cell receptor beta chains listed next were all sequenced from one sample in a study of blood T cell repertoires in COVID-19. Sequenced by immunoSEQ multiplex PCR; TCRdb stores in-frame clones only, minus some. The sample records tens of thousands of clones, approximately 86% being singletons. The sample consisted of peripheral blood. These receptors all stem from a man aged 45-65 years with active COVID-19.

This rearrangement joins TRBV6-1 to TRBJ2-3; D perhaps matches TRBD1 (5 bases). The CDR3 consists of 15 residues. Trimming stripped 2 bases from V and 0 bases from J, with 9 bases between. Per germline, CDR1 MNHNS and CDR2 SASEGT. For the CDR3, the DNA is TGTGCCAGCAGTGAAAGGACACGCAGCACAGATACGCAGTATTTT. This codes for CASSERTRSTDTQYF.

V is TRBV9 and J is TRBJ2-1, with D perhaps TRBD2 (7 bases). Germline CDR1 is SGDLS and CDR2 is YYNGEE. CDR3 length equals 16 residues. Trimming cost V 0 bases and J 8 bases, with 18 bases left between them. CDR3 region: CASSVGEWGGLDEQFF. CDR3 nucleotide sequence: TGTGCCAGCAGCGTAGGCGAGTGGGGGGGCTTGGATGAGCAGTTCTTC.

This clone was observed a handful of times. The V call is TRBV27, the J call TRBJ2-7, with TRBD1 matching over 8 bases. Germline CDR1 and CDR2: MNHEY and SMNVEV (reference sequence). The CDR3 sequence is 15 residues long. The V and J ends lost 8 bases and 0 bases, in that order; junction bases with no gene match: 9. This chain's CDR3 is CASGHRGQGSYEQYF. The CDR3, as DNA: TGTGCCAGCGGGCACCGCGGACAGGGCTCCTACGAGCAGTACTTC.

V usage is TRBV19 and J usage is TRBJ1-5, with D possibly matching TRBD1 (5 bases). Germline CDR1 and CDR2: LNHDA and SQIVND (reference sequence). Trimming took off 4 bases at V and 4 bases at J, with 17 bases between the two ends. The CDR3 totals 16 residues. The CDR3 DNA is TGTGCCAGTAGTAATAAGGGGAGGGGATCTAATCAGCCCCAGCATTTT. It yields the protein CASSNKGRGSNQPQHF.

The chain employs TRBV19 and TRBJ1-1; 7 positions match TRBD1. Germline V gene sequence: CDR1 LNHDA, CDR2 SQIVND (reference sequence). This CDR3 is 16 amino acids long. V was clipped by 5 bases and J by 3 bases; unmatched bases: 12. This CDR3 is CASSFRQGSQDTEAFF. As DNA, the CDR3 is TGTGCCAGTAGTTTTCGACAGGGAAGCCAAGACACTGAAGCTTTCTTT.

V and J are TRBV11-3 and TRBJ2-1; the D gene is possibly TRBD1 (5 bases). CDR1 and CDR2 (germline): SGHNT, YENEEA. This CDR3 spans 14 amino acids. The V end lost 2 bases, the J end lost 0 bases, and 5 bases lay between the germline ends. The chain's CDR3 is CASSLQGSYNEQFF. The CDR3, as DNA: TGTGCCAGCAGCTTACAGGGCTCCTACAATGAGCAGTTCTTC.

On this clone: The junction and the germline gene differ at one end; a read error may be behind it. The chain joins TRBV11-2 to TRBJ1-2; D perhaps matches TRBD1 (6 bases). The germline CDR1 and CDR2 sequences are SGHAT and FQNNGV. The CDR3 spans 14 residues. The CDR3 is CASSLEGGGYSYTF. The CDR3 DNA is TGTGCCAGCAGCCTAGAAGGGGGTGGCTATAGCTACACCTTC. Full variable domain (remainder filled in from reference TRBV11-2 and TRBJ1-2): EAGVAQSPRYKIIEKRQSVAFWCNPISGHATLYWYQQILGQGPKLLIQFQNNGVVDDSQLPKDRFSAERLKGVDSTLKIQPAKLEDSAVYLCASSLEGGGYSYTFGSGTRLTVV.